A single TCR beta chain is shown here with its context. This clonotype was seen at least ten times. The antigen it recognizes is unknown. Base qualities are not provided; no much larger clone lies one nucleotide away. TCR beta CDR3 regions were amplified from RNA transcripts. The TCR CDR3 was subjected to a first round of RT-PCR using the HTBI primer set and the Qiagen OneStep RT-PCR kit. A second multiplex PCR round built the libraries, followed by size selection and purification. Sequencing of the libraries was done on an Illumina HiSeq2000 using paired-end 100 bp reads. The paper's processing steps were these. SOAPnuke was used to process the raw data, throwing out any read that contained adapters or uncalled bases, had a mean Phred below 15, or lacked an exact constant-primer or identifier match. COPE v1.2.5 was used to merge high-quality paired reads, and clonotypes were defined as unique nucleotide sequences. Clonotypes were aligned to IMGT TRBV, TRBD and TRBJ reference segments using MiTCR v1.1. The analysis included only V-J combinations with a frequency above 0.0001, which together covered around 99% of the repertoires. A TCS score was defined as the ratio of F50 (clonal expansion) to E x V (chaos), with BLOSUM62-based TCRdist applied between CDR3 peptides within each V-J. Welch's t-statistics and random forest reduced around 510 V-J features to roughly 13, which were used in a naive Bayes classifier (R e1071). TCRdb took the public reads, trimmed them with fastp at Q25, ran MiXCR for clone calling and kept in-frame beta chains. Merged by CDR3 protein, the rows form single entries marked with the most common genes and DNA. The V and J calls shown here were made by TCRdb, not taken from the authors' results. In all, the sample holds about 560,000 distinct CDR3 sequences, and about a sixth of those were seen once. Approximately 18% of the sample is taken by the ten largest.

Stable Graves' hyperthyroidism was defined as the absence of progression to ophthalmopathy over 18 months of follow-up. The hyperthyroidism patients were between 18 and 65 years old and newly diagnosed, with a disease duration of less than 2 months. Exclusion was applied to patients with uncontrolled infections, other autoimmune diseases, pregnancy or lactation. Diagnoses relied on clinical symptoms, serum thyroxine and TRAb, thyroid ultrasound and orbital computed tomography. PBMCs were isolated from 7.5 to 10 ml of fresh peripheral blood by Ficoll-Paque density gradient centrifugation. Total RNA was extracted with Trizol reagent, and quality was checked on an Agilent 2100 Bioanalyzer. The CDR3 runs 14 residues from the cysteine to the phenylalanine. Only the CDR3 DNA is retained, 42 bases long and in frame from the first base. V is clipped by 0 bases and J by 9 bases, and the sequence between their germline boundaries is 12 bases long. CDR1 SEHNR and CDR2 FQNEAQ are derived from the germline V gene (reference sequence).

These data come from a study of T cells in Graves' hyperthyroidism and ophthalmopathy (dated by TCRdb to the late 2010s). About the full investigation: Peripheral blood samples were taken at initial diagnosis, before any treatment was given. To identify TCR V-J signatures that set the groups apart, the researchers used a discovery cohort of 100 patients, made up of roughly 45 with Graves' ophthalmopathy and 57 with stable Graves' hyperthyroidism. Prospective prediction of ophthalmopathy was tested in an independent validation cohort of approximately 18 hyperthyroidism patients and 17 patients who later progressed to ophthalmopathy. The 100 or so discovery patients were divided at random into training and test sets in a 7:3 ratio. In addition, the study compared T-cell repertoires in thyroid tissue and in blood from several Graves' hyperthyroidism patients. Once sampling was done, hyperthyroidism patients were given methimazole at a starting dose of 30 mg daily, whereas ophthalmopathy patients were given high-dose intravenous methylprednisolone. TCR Vbeta CDR3 sequencing of 120 to 150 peripheral blood samples (more than 40 ophthalmopathy, around 80 hyperthyroidism and about 17 progressor patients) is reported in the paper. Overall results and qualifications from the work: No statistical method was used to set the sample size in advance, and investigators knew the group allocation. Most expanded thyroid clonotypes (frequency above 0.001) were also found in blood, which suggests that blood repertoires may mirror thyroid immune responses. In cross-validation, a model built on a 13 V-J signature told ophthalmopathy apart from stable hyperthyroidism with roughly 87% sensitivity and roughly 82% specificity, and in testing the same model reached 80%/75%. During validation, the model predicted progression to ophthalmopathy a median of about 5.9 months ahead of onset, with almost 71% sensitivity and 72% to 80% specificity.

The receptor's source is a woman under 30 with Graves' hyperthyroidism. Sequenced sample: blood. The V gene is TRBV7-9 and the J gene is TRBJ2-1, with the identity of the D gene unclear. The sequenced DNA is TGTGCCAGCAGCTTAGCCTGGGCAGTCACTGAGCAGTTCTTC. Translated, this is CASSLAWAVTEQFF.